The 7 T cell receptor beta chains presented below share a single source sample, sequenced in a study of identical twins. A single record per CDR3 protein comes from TCRdb applying MiXCR to the 5' RACE reads. The sample lists about 1.7 million distinct CDR3 sequences, around 29% seen once, with roughly 0.3% in the top ten. Sequencing was performed on cord blood. Receptors originate from a newborn girl in good health.

Concerning this clonotype: This likely comes from a read error, as the CDR3 has no conserved phenylalanine or tryptophan at its end. The chain is built from TRBV28 and TRBJ2-1; 7 bases fit TRBD2. With 1 base clipped from V and 8 bases from J, the junction kept 5 bases outside the gene matches. The CDR3 extends over 14 amino acids. Germline assignment: CDR1 MDHEN and CDR2 SYDVKM. CDR3 coding DNA: TGTGCCAGCAGTTTATTTCGGGGGAGGGATGAGCAGTTCTTA. Protein sequence: CASSLFRGRDEQFL.

This clonotype has a count of ten or more. This chain connects TRBV20-1 to TRBJ1-5, with a possible D match to TRBD1 (5 bases). The germline V gene has CDR1 DFQATT and CDR2 SNEGSKA (reference sequence). The CDR3 has 12 residues. V lost 0 bases and J lost 7, with 7 bases in between. The CDR3 sequence is CSARDGGQPQHF. The DNA for the CDR3 is TGCAGTGCTAGAGATGGGGGGCAGCCCCAGCATTTT.

V usage is TRBV20-1 and J usage is TRBJ2-3, with D tentatively TRBD1 or TRBD2 (6 bases each). The CDR3 has 15 amino acids. V was trimmed by 0 bases and J by 4 bases, leaving 14 bases between them. Germline CDR1 and CDR2: DFQATT and SNEGSKA (reference sequence). The CDR3 DNA sequence: TGCAGTGCTAGAGATCGAAAGGGGGGCCCAGATACGCAGTATTTT. It specifies CSARDRKGGPDTQYF.

This clonotype was observed a few times. V usage is TRBV20-1 and J usage is TRBJ1-5; D call uncertain. The germline V gene has CDR1 DFQATT and CDR2 SNEGSKA (reference sequence). This CDR3 has 13 residues. V lost 6 bases to trimming and J lost 3 bases, with 12 bases between them. The DNA of the CDR3 is TGCAGTGCCAATCCGGGCGCCAATCAGCCCCAGCATTTT. Encoded protein: CSANPGANQPQHF.

The chain links TRBV5-4 to TRBJ1-2; D remains unclear. Trimming took off 5 bases at V and 5 bases at J, with 19 bases between the two ends. The V gene's germline CDR1 is SGHNT and CDR2 YYREEE (reference sequence). This CDR3 is 15 amino acids long. The CDR3 coding sequence is TGTGCCAGCAGTCGCTATGTTGGGGAGGGTTATGGCTACACCTTC. This codes for CASSRYVGEGYGYTF.

This sequence joins TRBV2 and TRBJ1-1; D is uncertain. Between the trimmed V and J ends, which lost 8 bases and 1 base, there was a span of 11 bases. The germline gives CDR1 SNHLY, CDR2 FYNNEI. This CDR3 contains 13 residues. The CDR3 DNA follows: TGTGCCAGCTACCGGACGGGGAACACTGAAGCTTTCTTT. Amino acid sequence: CASYRTGNTEAFF. Looking up the rest from reference TRBV2 and TRBJ1-1 gives the full variable domain: EPEVTQTPSHQVTQMGQEVILRCVPISNHLYFYWYRQILGQKVEFLVSFYNNEISEKSEIFDDQFSVERPDGSNFTLKIRSTKLEDSAMYFCASYRTGNTEAFFGQGTRLTVV.

This clonotype has at least ten counts. The chain has TRBV4-2 and TRBJ2-1; 13 bases line up with TRBD2. V was clipped by 2 bases and J by 3 bases; unmatched bases: 7. Germline lookup yields CDR1 LGHNA and CDR2 YNFKEQ. This CDR3 has 18 amino acids. The CDR3 DNA follows: TGTGCCAGCAGCCAACGTCCCGGGACTAGCGGGAACTACAATGAGCAGTTCTTC. Protein sequence: CASSQRPGTSGNYNEQFF.